A selection of T cell receptor beta chains follows, all from one sample in a study of T-cell reconstitution after alpha-beta-depleted transplantation in children. MiXCR was run by TCRdb on the PCR reads, yielding one entry per CDR3 protein. The profile covers thousands of distinct CDR3 sequences, with 16% appearing a single time and over 10% taken by the ten largest. This specimen consisted of PBMCs, mostly from graft donor cells, obtained 60 days after TCRalphabeta/CD19-depleted stem cell transplant. All receptors come from a male patient aged 5 to 17 who had a stem cell transplant for acute myeloid leukemia, so the T cells may come from the graft donor. The CDR3 runs from the conserved cysteine through the conserved F or W. Fields, in order: clone size, J gene, D gene, V gene, CDR3 DNA, CDR3 protein. D genes are given only for firm matches. Size is omitted from some rows. Given values are once, few, many or a class for expanded clones.

NA,TRBJ2-1,TRBD2,TRBV20-1,TGCAGTGCACATAGCGGGAGGGCCTTCAATGAGCAGTTCTTC,CSAHSGRAFNEQFF
few,TRBJ1-2,TRBD1,TRBV28,TGTGCCAGCAACCGGGACAGCAACTATGGCTACACCTTC,CASNRDSNYGYTF
medium-sized,TRBJ1-2,NA,TRBV6-5,TGTGCCAGCAGTTACCGGGCAATCTATGGCTACACCTTC,CASSYRAIYGYTF
few,TRBJ2-7,TRBD2,TRBV3-1,TGTGCCAGCAGCCCTACCCCGGGACTACTATCCTACGAGCAGTACTTC,CASSPTPGLLSYEQYF
NA,TRBJ2-7,NA,TRBV28,TGTGCCAGCAGTGGGACACTACCCTCCTACGAGCAGTACTTC,CASSGTLPSYEQYF
NA,TRBJ1-4,TRBD1,TRBV29-1,TGCAGCGTTGGGGACAGAATAGGAGAAAAACTGTTTTTT,CSVGDRIGEKLFF
medium-sized,TRBJ2-1,NA,TRBV24-1,TGTGCCACCAGTGACCCGACCCCCTCTAGCGAATTCGGCAATGAGCAGTTCTTC,CATSDPTPSSEFGNEQFF
NA,TRBJ2-7,TRBD2,TRBV7-2,TGTGCCAGCAGCTTAAACAGCGGCTCTGCGGGAGGAGGCGAGCAGTACTTC,CASSLNSGSAGGGEQYF
medium-sized,TRBJ2-6,NA,TRBV7-9,TGTGCCAGCAGCTTAGGAGATGTTGGGGCCAACGTCCTGACTTTC,CASSLGDVGANVLTF
NA,TRBJ1-2,NA,TRBV6-1,TGTGCCAGTTCGACAGGTTATGGCTACACCTTC,CASSTGYGYTF
few,TRBJ2-3,NA,TRBV28,TGTGCCAGCAATTCGATAGAAACTAGCACAGATACGCAGTATTTT,CASNSIETSTDTQYF
medium-sized,TRBJ1-1,NA,TRBV5-1,TGCGCCAGCAGCTTCGATGGGACGCCTAGGAACACTGAAGCTTTCTTT,CASSFDGTPRNTEAFF
NA,TRBJ2-7,NA,TRBV30,TGTGCCTGGAATTTGCACGAGCAGTACTTC,CAWNLHEQYF
few,TRBJ2-7,TRBD2,TRBV7-2,TGTGCCAGCAGCTTAGGACTAGCGGGAGGGCGAGAGCAGTACTTC,CASSLGLAGGREQYF
medium-sized,TRBJ2-1,TRBD2,TRBV6-1,TGTGCCAGCAGCCCACCCATCGGGAGGGGTGAGCAGTTCTTC,CASSPPIGRGEQFF
NA,TRBJ2-2,NA,TRBV15,TGTGCCACCAGCAGAGGGAGCGCGAACACCGGGGAGCTGTTTTTT,CATSRGSANTGELFF
NA,TRBJ1-5,TRBD1,TRBV28,TGTGCCAGCAGACAGGGGACAGGAGGAGGACAGCCCCAGCATTTT,CASRQGTGGGQPQHF
medium-sized,TRBJ2-5,TRBD2,TRBV20-1,TGCAGTGCTTCCCTAGCGGCACGTAACCAAGAGACCCAGTACTTC,CSASLAARNQETQYF
medium-sized,TRBJ1-2,NA,TRBV10-3,TGTGCCATCAGTGACGGGGGCGGGGCCAACTATGGCTACACCTTC,CAISDGGGANYGYTF
few,TRBJ2-4,NA,TRBV20-1,TGCAGTGCTAGCGGTGGAATTGCGACCAAAAACATTCAGTACTTC,CSASGGIATKNIQYF
medium-sized,TRBJ2-7,NA,TRBV20-1,TGCAGTGCTAGAGAGCGCGAGCAGTACTTC,CSAREREQYF
few,TRBJ2-7,TRBD1,TRBV5-6,TGTGCCAGCAGCCGAAACCGGGACAGGTCCCACGAGCAGTACTTC,CASSRNRDRSHEQYF